This is a list of T cell receptor beta chains from one sample in a study of T cell repertoires in cytomegalovirus infection. TCRdb re-called the reads with MiXCR, one entry per CDR3 protein. This table holds about 490,000 distinct CDR3 sequences, around 10% found once. The sample taken for sequencing was PBMCs. The receptors shown here come from a human donor in good health (CMV status not recorded). Some clones in this sample may be carry-over from other donors' samples. Both conserved end residues are part of each CDR3. Fields, in order: D gene, V gene, clone size, CDR3 length, J gene, CDR3 protein, CDR3 DNA. A D gene is named only where the DNA matches it firmly. The size field is filled for only some rows; it gives once, few, many or a size class.

d_gene: .
v_gene: TRBV13
abundance: few
len: 15
j_gene: TRBJ2-3
CDR3aa: CASSPKGSPVDTQYF
CDR3nt: TGTGCCAGCAGCCCGAAAGGGTCCCCCGTGGATACGCAGTATTTT

d_gene: TRBD1
v_gene: TRBV5-1
abundance: many
len: 15
j_gene: TRBJ2-7
CDR3aa: CASSLWTGPSYEQYF
CDR3nt: TGCGCCAGCAGCCTATGGACAGGGCCCTCCTACGAGCAGTACTTC

d_gene: .
v_gene: TRBV9
abundance: .
len: 14
j_gene: TRBJ1-1
CDR3aa: CASSEGRFNTEAFF
CDR3nt: TGTGCCAGCAGCGAGGGACGGTTTAACACTGAAGCTTTCTTT

d_gene: .
v_gene: TRBV7-2
abundance: many
len: 13
j_gene: TRBJ1-4
CDR3aa: CASSVAPEQKLFF
CDR3nt: TGTGCCAGCAGCGTAGCCCCCGAGCAAAAACTGTTTTTT

d_gene: .
v_gene: TRBV5-5
abundance: few
len: 15
j_gene: TRBJ2-7
CDR3aa: CASSLQWEYYYEQYF
CDR3nt: TGTGCCAGCAGCTTGCAATGGGAGTATTACTACGAGCAGTACTTC

d_gene: .
v_gene: TRBV20-1
abundance: .
len: 14
j_gene: TRBJ1-1
CDR3aa: CSARVGGVYTEAFF
CDR3nt: TGCAGTGCTCGGGTGGGGGGAGTCTACACTGAAGCTTTCTTT

d_gene: .
v_gene: TRBV28
abundance: many
len: 12
j_gene: TRBJ2-7
CDR3aa: CASSLRQYEQYF
CDR3nt: TGTGCCAGCAGTCTCCGTCAGTACGAGCAGTACTTC

d_gene: TRBD2
v_gene: TRBV6-2/TRBV6-3
abundance: few
len: 14
j_gene: TRBJ2-3
CDR3aa: CASSYGLAGATQYF
CDR3nt: TGTGCCAGCAGTTATGGACTAGCGGGCGCTACGCAGTATTTT

d_gene: .
v_gene: TRBV7-2
abundance: many
len: 15
j_gene: TRBJ1-1
CDR3aa: CASSLVGGGNTEAFF
CDR3nt: TGTGCCAGCAGCTTAGTTGGAGGAGGGAACACTGAAGCTTTCTTT

d_gene: TRBD2
v_gene: TRBV5-1
abundance: few
len: 15
j_gene: TRBJ2-1
CDR3aa: CASRLSGSGYNEQFF
CDR3nt: TGCGCCAGCAGACTAAGCGGGAGCGGCTACAATGAGCAGTTCTTC

d_gene: TRBD2
v_gene: TRBV12-3/TRBV12-4
abundance: many
len: 15
j_gene: TRBJ2-2
CDR3aa: CASSLSAGGDGELFF
CDR3nt: TGTGCCAGCAGTCTTTCAGCGGGAGGGGACGGGGAGCTGTTTTTT

d_gene: .
v_gene: TRBV20-1
abundance: few
len: 10
j_gene: TRBJ2-1
CDR3aa: CSAQGGEQFF
CDR3nt: TGCAGTGCTCAGGGGGGTGAGCAGTTCTTC

d_gene: TRBD1
v_gene: TRBV7-9
abundance: many
len: 18
j_gene: TRBJ1-2
CDR3aa: CASSLAHRIFRQGHGYTF
CDR3nt: TGTGCCAGCAGCTTAGCGCACAGAATTTTTCGACAGGGCCACGGCTACACCTTC

d_gene: .
v_gene: TRBV6-1
abundance: few
len: 13
j_gene: TRBJ1-1
CDR3aa: CASSRREDTEAFF
CDR3nt: TGTGCCAGCAGCCGTCGGGAGGACACTGAAGCTTTCTTT

d_gene: .
v_gene: TRBV5-1
abundance: .
len: 15
j_gene: TRBJ2-7
CDR3aa: CASSLDSGSNNEQYF
CDR3nt: TGCGCCAGCAGCTTGGATTCGGGTTCTAATAACGAGCAGTACTTC

d_gene: .
v_gene: TRBV7-9
abundance: many
len: 12
j_gene: TRBJ2-1
CDR3aa: CASSGLGNEQFF
CDR3nt: TGTGCCAGCAGTGGTCTGGGCAATGAGCAGTTCTTC

d_gene: TRBD1
v_gene: TRBV5-1
abundance: few
len: 13
j_gene: TRBJ1-1
CDR3aa: CASSFRGPTEAFF
CDR3nt: TGCGCCAGCAGCTTCAGGGGGCCTACTGAAGCTTTCTTT

d_gene: .
v_gene: TRBV25-1
abundance: many
len: 14
j_gene: TRBJ1-6
CDR3aa: CASSEHTDGVGLHF
CDR3nt: TGTGCCAGCAGTGAGCATACCGATGGAGTGGGTCTCCACTTT

d_gene: .
v_gene: TRBV4-2
abundance: many
len: 16
j_gene: TRBJ2-3
CDR3aa: CASSQLVLRRSDTQYF
CDR3nt: TGTGCCAGCAGCCAACTGGTCCTCAGACGTTCAGATACGCAGTATTTT

d_gene: .
v_gene: TRBV19
abundance: few
len: 13
j_gene: TRBJ2-1
CDR3aa: CASSMGGYNEQFF
CDR3nt: TGTGCCAGTAGTATGGGGGGCTACAATGAGCAGTTCTTC

d_gene: TRBD2
v_gene: TRBV5-4
abundance: many
len: 16
j_gene: TRBJ2-3
CDR3aa: CASKTPGTSGSDTQYF
CDR3nt: TGTGCCAGCAAAACCCCGGGGACTAGCGGATCAGATACGCAGTATTTT

d_gene: TRBD2
v_gene: TRBV2
abundance: few
len: 14
j_gene: TRBJ2-1
CDR3aa: CASGASGVYNEQFF
CDR3nt: TGTGCCAGCGGGGCTAGCGGGGTCTACAATGAGCAGTTCTTC

d_gene: .
v_gene: TRBV6-1
abundance: few
len: 14
j_gene: TRBJ2-1
CDR3aa: CASSVGLGLNEQFF
CDR3nt: TGTGCCAGCAGTGTTGGCTTGGGGCTCAATGAGCAGTTCTTC

d_gene: .
v_gene: TRBV27
abundance: many
len: 13
j_gene: TRBJ1-2
CDR3aa: CASSPQASDGYTF
CDR3nt: TGTGCCAGCAGTCCCCAGGCTAGTGATGGCTACACCTTC

d_gene: TRBD2
v_gene: TRBV30
abundance: .
len: 15
j_gene: TRBJ2-1
CDR3aa: CAWSEGTSGYNEQFF
CDR3nt: TGTGCCTGGAGCGAAGGGACTAGCGGATACAATGAGCAGTTCTTC

d_gene: TRBD1
v_gene: TRBV19
abundance: few
len: 15
j_gene: TRBJ1-1
CDR3aa: CASSIGKGARTEAFF
CDR3nt: TGTGCCAGTAGTATAGGGAAGGGGGCAAGGACTGAAGCTTTCTTT

d_gene: .
v_gene: TRBV4-2
abundance: many
len: 11
j_gene: TRBJ1-6
CDR3aa: CASSRNSPLHF
CDR3nt: TGTGCCAGCAGCCGGAATTCACCCCTCCACTTT

d_gene: TRBD2
v_gene: TRBV7-9
abundance: many
len: 15
j_gene: TRBJ2-5
CDR3aa: CASGGTSGSLQTQYF
CDR3nt: TGTGCCAGCGGAGGGACTAGCGGGAGTTTGCAGACCCAGTACTTC